Below, 20 T cell receptor beta chains from the same sample are listed, as sequenced in a study of long-term antiretroviral therapy in people with HIV. The libraries were made with immunoSEQ v3.0 at survey level. The repertoire was sequenced with immunoSEQ multiplex PCR; TCRdb's copy has only in-frame clones and lacks some. The sample yields 48,000 or so clones, roughly 80% seen once. This sample comprised unsorted PBMCs, obtained 0.8 years after starting antiretroviral therapy. These receptors were collected from a woman between 18 and 30 years old with HIV.

V is TRBV5-5 and J is TRBJ1-4, with D unclear. Per the germline V gene, CDR1 is SGHKS and CDR2 is YYEKEE (reference sequence). The CDR3 loop spans 15 amino acids. Trimming shortened V by 3 bases and J by 4 bases, and 13 bases separated the two germline ends. The CDR3 is CASSSQTGINEKLFF. CDR3 nucleotides: TGTGCCAGCAGCTCGCAGACCGGGATTAATGAAAAACTGTTTTTT.

The rearrangement uses TRBV6-5 and TRBJ1-2, with unresolved D. Germline CDR1 MNHEY, CDR2 SVGAGI. V was cut by 2 bases and J by 3 bases, with 10 bases left in between. This CDR3 has 14 amino acids. CDR3 coding DNA: TGTGCCAGCAGTTACCGGAACGGCCACTATGGCTACACCTTC. It is translated as CASSYRNGHYGYTF.

The chain uses TRBV9 and TRBJ1-1; D is unresolved. The length of the CDR3 is 17 residues. Germline CDR1 and CDR2: SGDLS and YYNGEE. V was shortened by 0 bases and J by 1 base, with 16 bases between the two germline ends. The CDR3 protein is CASSVAGSPSSNTEAFF. CDR3 in DNA: TGTGCCAGCAGCGTAGCTGGCAGCCCATCATCGAACACTGAAGCTTTCTTT.

The genes are TRBV6-5 and TRBJ2-7; TRBD2 matches 7 bases. The V segment lost 5 bases and the J segment 3 bases; nucleotides outside the gene matches: 7. The germline gives CDR1 MNHEY, CDR2 SVGAGI. The CDR3 is 14 residues long. DNA for the CDR3: TGTGCCAGCAGTGAAGTTTCGGGGGGCTACGAGCAGTACTTC. Protein: CASSEVSGGYEQYF.

The chain couples TRBV7-9 to TRBJ2-7; TRBD2 is a possible D gene (5 bases). The CDR3 runs 13 residues. V was pared by 2 bases and J by 3 bases, with 8 bases between. Looked up from germline, CDR1 is SEHNR and CDR2 is FQNEAQ (reference sequence). DNA for the CDR3: TGTGCCAGCAGCTTATTAGCGAGCTACGAGCAGTACTTC. This encodes CASSLLASYEQYF.

This clone showed up just once. This sequence joins TRBV27 and TRBJ2-1; no reliable D call. CDR1 and CDR2 from the germline V gene are MNHEY and SMNVEV (reference sequence). The CDR3 runs 13 residues. The V end was cut by 8 bases, the J end by 3 bases, with 11 bases between. The DNA of the CDR3 is TGTGCCAGCGGGCGGCCAAGCTACAATGAGCAGTTCTTC. Translating it yields CASGRPSYNEQFF.

The rearrangement links TRBV6-5 to TRBJ2-5; either TRBD1 or TRBD2 may fit D (5 bases each). The CDR3 runs 15 residues. Trimming cost V 2 bases and J 2 bases, with 12 bases left between them. CDR1 MNHEY and CDR2 SVGAGI come from the germline V gene. CDR3 nucleotide sequence: TGTGCCAGCAGTTACGGCTACGGGGCACAAGAGACCCAGTACTTC. Amino acid sequence: CASSYGYGAQETQYF.

The rearrangement joins TRBV6-5 to TRBJ1-5, with 8 nucleotides matching TRBD1. CDR3 length: 16 amino acids. CDR1 is MNHEY and CDR2 is SVGAGI in the germline V gene. Trimming at V came to 4 bases and at J to 6 bases, leaving 11 bases not matched to a gene. CDR3 amino acids: CASSFSRGQGIQPQHF. The CDR3 DNA sequence: TGTGCCAGCAGTTTTTCCAGGGGGCAGGGAATTCAGCCCCAGCATTTT.

CDR3 DNA: TGTGCCACCAGCAGTCTAGGGGACACTGAAGCTTTCTTT. It encodes CATSSLGDTEAFF. V and J are TRBV15 and TRBJ1-1; D is possibly TRBD1 (5 bases). This CDR3 spans 13 amino acids. CDR1 and CDR2 (germline): LNHNV, YYDKDF (reference sequence). The V and J ends lost 3 bases and 3 bases respectively, with 8 bases between them.

The rearrangement links TRBV15 to TRBJ1-5; the D is unclear. The V gene lost 0 bases and the J gene lost 2 bases, with 14 bases spanning the gap. This CDR3 has 17 residues. Looked up from germline, CDR1 is LNHNV and CDR2 is YYDKDF (reference sequence). The CDR3 loop reads CATSRDKSPAGNQPQHF. CDR3 DNA: TGTGCCACCAGCAGAGATAAGTCACCAGCGGGCAATCAGCCCCAGCATTTT.

V is TRBV10-3 and J is TRBJ2-1, with 14 nucleotides matching TRBD2. J gave up 7 bases and V 0 bases, and 11 bases lay outside the gene matches. The CDR3 sequence is 19 residues long. Germline loops: CDR1 ENHRY, CDR2 SYGVKD. CDR3: CAISESGLAGGPYQNEQFF. CDR3 nucleotides: TGTGCCATCAGTGAGTCCGGACTAGCGGGAGGCCCCTATCAGAATGAGCAGTTCTTC.

V gene TRBV27 combines with J gene TRBJ1-2, with D unclear. The V end lost 0 bases, the J end lost 8 bases, and 13 bases lay between the germline ends. The germline CDR1 and CDR2 sequences are MNHEY and SMNVEV (reference sequence). The CDR3 contains 14 residues. The CDR3 spells CASSLSPGGRGYTF. DNA for the CDR3: TGTGCCAGCAGTTTATCCCCAGGAGGGAGAGGCTACACCTTC.

The V and J genes are TRBV28 and TRBJ1-2; D is perhaps TRBD1 (5 bases). CDR1 is MDHEN, CDR2 SYDVKM, per germline. Trimming removed 2 bases at V and 2 bases at J, with 12 bases between. The CDR3 sequence is 15 residues long. The CDR3 loop is CASSLQGRENYGYTF. The CDR3, as DNA: TGTGCCAGCAGTTTACAGGGTAGAGAAAACTATGGCTACACCTTC.

V is TRBV4-2 and J is TRBJ2-7; 9 bases are shared with TRBD1. V was pared by 3 bases and J by 2 bases, with 8 bases of the junction left unmatched. The CDR3 extends over 16 amino acids. Looked up from germline, CDR1 is LGHNA and CDR2 is YNFKEQ. CDR3 protein: CASSQSETGGAYEQYF. The CDR3 DNA sequence: TGTGCCAGCAGCCAGTCGGAGACAGGGGGTGCCTACGAGCAGTACTTC.

This chain uses TRBV7-9 with TRBJ2-3, with D tentatively TRBD2 (6 bases). CDR3 size: 15 residues. Per germline, CDR1 SEHNR and CDR2 FQNEAQ (reference sequence). The germline V and J ends were trimmed by 6 bases and 2 bases, with 15 bases remaining between them. The CDR3 nucleotides are TGTGCCAGCAGTTTCCTCGGGAGTGACACAGATACGCAGTATTTT. Translation gives CASSFLGSDTDTQYF.

V gene TRBV19 combines with J gene TRBJ1-1; TRBD1 might be the D (5 bases). CDR1 and CDR2 (germline): LNHDA, SQIVND (reference sequence). The CDR3 has 15 amino acids. Between the trimmed V and J ends, which lost 3 bases and 7 bases, there was a span of 18 bases. The CDR3 DNA reads TGTGCCAGTAGTATCCGCAGAGGCAGGGCGGGTGAAGCTTTCTTT. Residues: CASSIRRGRAGEAFF. Using reference TRBV19 and TRBJ1-1 for the parts outside the CDR3, the full variable domain is DGGITQSPKYLFRKEGQNVTLSCEQNLNHDAMYWYRQDPGQGLRLIYYSQIVNDFQKGDIAEGYSVSREKKESFPLTVTSAQKNPTAFYLCASSIRRGRAGEAFFGQGTRLTVV.

J is TRBJ1-1 and V is TRBV6-1; D might be TRBD1 (6 bases). Germline CDR1 MNHNS, CDR2 SASEGT. There are 14 residues in the CDR3. V lost 3 bases to trimming and J lost 2 bases, with 10 bases between them. The CDR3 DNA is TGTGCCAGCAGTGACCAGGGGCCTAACACTGAAGCTTTCTTT. This gives the protein CASSDQGPNTEAFF.

The rearrangement uses TRBV5-5 and TRBJ2-7, with 8 bases that match TRBD2. The CDR3 has 17 amino acids. After removal of 4 bases from V and 2 bases from J, the junction contained 14 bases not matched to a gene. CDR1 is SGHKS, CDR2 YYEKEE, per germline (reference sequence). The CDR3 nucleotides read TGTGCCAGCAGCCCCCTCAGGGGACTAGACTCCCCCTACGAGCAGTACTTC. Translating gives CASSPLRGLDSPYEQYF. Full variable domain (rest looked up from reference TRBV5-5 and TRBJ2-7): DAGVTQSPTHLIKTRGQQVTLRCSPISGHKSVSWYQQVLGQGPQFIFQYYEKEERGRGNFPDRFSARQFPNYSSELNVNALLLGDSALYLCASSPLRGLDSPYEQYFGPGTRLTVT.

This chain joins TRBV4-1 and TRBJ2-3; 7 bases agree with TRBD1. With 7 bases clipped from V and 1 base from J, the junction kept 8 bases outside the gene matches. Germline V gene lookup returns CDR1 MGHRA and CDR2 YSYEKL. This CDR3 has 15 amino acids. The DNA for the CDR3 is TGCGCCAGCATTGAGGGGGCGCAGGGCACAGATACGCAGTATTTT. This encodes CASIEGAQGTDTQYF.

The table lists this clone with a few counts. The chain links TRBV11-2 to TRBJ1-3; D remains unclear. V was trimmed by 10 bases and J by 7 bases, leaving 8 bases between them. The CDR3 consists of 10 residues. CDR1 and CDR2 from the germline V gene are SGHAT and FQNNGV. This CDR3 is CATGDNTIYF. The CDR3 DNA is TGTGCCACTGGTGACAACACCATATATTTT. Based on the CDR3 plus reference TRBV11-2 and TRBJ1-3, the full variable domain is EAGVAQSPRYKIIEKRQSVAFWCNPISGHATLYWYQQILGQGPKLLIQFQNNGVVDDSQLPKDRFSAERLKGVDSTLKIQPAKLEDSAVYLCATGDNTIYFGEGSWLTVV.